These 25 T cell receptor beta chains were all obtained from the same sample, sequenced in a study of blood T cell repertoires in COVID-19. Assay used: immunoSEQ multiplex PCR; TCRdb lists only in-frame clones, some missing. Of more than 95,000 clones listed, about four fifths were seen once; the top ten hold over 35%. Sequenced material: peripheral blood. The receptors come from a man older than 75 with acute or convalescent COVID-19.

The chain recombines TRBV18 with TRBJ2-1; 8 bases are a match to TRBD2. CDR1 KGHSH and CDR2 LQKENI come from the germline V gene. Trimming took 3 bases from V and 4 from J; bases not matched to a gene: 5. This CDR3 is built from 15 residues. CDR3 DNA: TGTGCCAGCTCACCGGGCGGGAGGAGGTACAATGAGCAGTTCTTC. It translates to CASSPGGRRYNEQFF.

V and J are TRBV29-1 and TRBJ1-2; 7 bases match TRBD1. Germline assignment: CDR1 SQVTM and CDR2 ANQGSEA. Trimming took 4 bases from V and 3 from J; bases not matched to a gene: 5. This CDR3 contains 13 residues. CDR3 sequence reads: CSVATTGYYGYTF. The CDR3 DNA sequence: TGCAGCGTTGCGACGACAGGGTACTATGGCTACACCTTC.

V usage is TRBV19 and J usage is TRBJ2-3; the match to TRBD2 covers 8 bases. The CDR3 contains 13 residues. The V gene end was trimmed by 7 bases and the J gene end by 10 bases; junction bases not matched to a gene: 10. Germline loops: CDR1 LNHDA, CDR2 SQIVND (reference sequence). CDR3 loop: CASKDGRGKSQYF. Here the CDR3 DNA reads TGTGCCAGTAAAGACGGGAGGGGTAAATCGCAGTATTTT. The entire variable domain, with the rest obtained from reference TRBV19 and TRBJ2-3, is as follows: DGGITQSPKYLFRKEGQNVTLSCEQNLNHDAMYWYRQDPGQGLRLIYYSQIVNDFQKGDIAEGYSVSREKKESFPLTVTSAQKNPTAFYLCASKDGRGKSQYFGPGTRLTVL.

CDR3 DNA: TGCAGCGCTAAGGGAGGGAACACTGAAGCTTTCTTT. Translation gives CSAKGGNTEAFF. The genes are TRBV29-1 and TRBJ1-1; no clear D. Trimming removed 7 bases at V and 1 base at J, with 10 bases between. The CDR3 is 12 residues long. CDR1 SQVTM and CDR2 ANQGSEA come from the germline V gene.

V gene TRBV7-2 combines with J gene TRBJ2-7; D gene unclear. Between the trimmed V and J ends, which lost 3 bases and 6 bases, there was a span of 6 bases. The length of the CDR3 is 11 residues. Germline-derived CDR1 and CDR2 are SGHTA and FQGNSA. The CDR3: CASSFYSEQYF. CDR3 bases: TGTGCCAGCAGCTTTTATAGCGAGCAGTACTTC.

CDR3 in DNA: TGCAGCGTCCGGTGGTATCAAGAAGAGACCCAGTACTTC. This encodes CSVRWYQEETQYF. The V call is TRBV29-1, the J call TRBJ2-5; unclear D gene. CDR3 size: 13 residues. Germline values: CDR1 SQVTM, CDR2 ANQGSEA. The V end was cut by 6 bases, the J end by 3 bases, with 14 bases between.

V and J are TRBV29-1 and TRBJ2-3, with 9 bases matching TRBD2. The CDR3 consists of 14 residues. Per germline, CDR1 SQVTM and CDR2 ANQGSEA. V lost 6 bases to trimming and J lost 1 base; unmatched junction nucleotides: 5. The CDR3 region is CSVDRTSGTDTQYF. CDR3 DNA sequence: TGCAGCGTGGACAGGACTAGCGGCACAGATACGCAGTATTTT.

This CDR3 is CASSLAGARNQPQHF. Written as DNA, the CDR3 is TGTGCCAGCAGCTTAGCGGGGGCGCGCAATCAGCCCCAGCATTTT. The rearrangement links TRBV7-2 to TRBJ1-5; perhaps TRBD1 as D (6 bases). Germline V lookup: CDR1 SGHTA, CDR2 FQGNSA. Trimming removed 0 bases at V and 2 bases at J, with 8 bases between. The CDR3 contains 15 residues.

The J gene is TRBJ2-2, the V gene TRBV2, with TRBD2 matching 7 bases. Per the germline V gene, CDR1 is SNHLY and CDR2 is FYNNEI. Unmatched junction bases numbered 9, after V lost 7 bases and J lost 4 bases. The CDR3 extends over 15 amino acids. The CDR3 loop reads CASTLGRASTGELFF. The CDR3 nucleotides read TGTGCCAGCACTCTAGGGAGGGCGAGCACCGGGGAGCTGTTTTTT.

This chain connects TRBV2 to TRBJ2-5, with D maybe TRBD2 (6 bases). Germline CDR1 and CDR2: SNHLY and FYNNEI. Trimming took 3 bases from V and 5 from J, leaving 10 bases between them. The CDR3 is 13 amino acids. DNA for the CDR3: TGTGCCAGCAGTGAGGGACTGCGCGAGACCCAGTACTTC. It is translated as CASSEGLRETQYF.

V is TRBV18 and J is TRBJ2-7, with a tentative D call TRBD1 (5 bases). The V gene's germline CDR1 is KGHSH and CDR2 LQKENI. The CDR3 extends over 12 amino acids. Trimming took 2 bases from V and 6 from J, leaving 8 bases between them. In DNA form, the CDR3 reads TGTGCCAGCTCACCAAGGGGCTTCGAGCAGTACTTC. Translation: CASSPRGFEQYF.

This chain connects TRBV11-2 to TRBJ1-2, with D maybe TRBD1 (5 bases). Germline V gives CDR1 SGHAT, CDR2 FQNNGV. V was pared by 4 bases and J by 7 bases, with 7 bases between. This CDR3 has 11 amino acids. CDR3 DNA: TGTGCCAGCAGCTGGGGGGTTGGCTACACCTTC. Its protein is CASSWGVGYTF.

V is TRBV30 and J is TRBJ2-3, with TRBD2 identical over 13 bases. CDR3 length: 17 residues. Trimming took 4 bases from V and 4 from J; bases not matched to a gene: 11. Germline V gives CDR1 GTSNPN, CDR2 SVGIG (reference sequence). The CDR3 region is CAWTRAGLAGVSDTQYF. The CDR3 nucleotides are TGTGCCTGGACACGCGCAGGACTAGCGGGAGTCTCAGATACGCAGTATTTT.

The CDR3 loop reads CASSSEGGVEETQYF. The CDR3 DNA reads TGTGCCAGCAGCTCTGAGGGGGGGGTCGAAGAGACCCAGTACTTC. This chain connects TRBV7-9 to TRBJ2-5; D is possibly TRBD2 (7 bases). V lost 4 bases and J lost 3, with 15 bases in between. The CDR3 spans 15 residues. Germline CDR1 reads SEHNR; CDR2 reads FQNEAQ (reference sequence).

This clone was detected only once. Written as DNA, the CDR3 is TGTGCCAGCAGTTTCGACATATCGGCCGACGAGCAGTACTTC. As protein: CASSFDISADEQYF. The J gene is TRBJ2-7, the V gene TRBV28, with D unresolved. Between the trimmed V and J ends, which lost 3 bases and 5 bases, there was a span of 14 bases. The CDR3 spans 14 residues. Germline CDR1 reads MDHEN; CDR2 reads SYDVKM.

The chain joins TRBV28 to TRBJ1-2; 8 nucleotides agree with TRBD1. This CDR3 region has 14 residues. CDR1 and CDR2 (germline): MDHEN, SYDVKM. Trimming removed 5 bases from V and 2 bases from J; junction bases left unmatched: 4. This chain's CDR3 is CASSLRTGNYGYTF. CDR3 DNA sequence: TGTGCCAGCAGTCTTCGGACAGGGAACTATGGCTACACCTTC.

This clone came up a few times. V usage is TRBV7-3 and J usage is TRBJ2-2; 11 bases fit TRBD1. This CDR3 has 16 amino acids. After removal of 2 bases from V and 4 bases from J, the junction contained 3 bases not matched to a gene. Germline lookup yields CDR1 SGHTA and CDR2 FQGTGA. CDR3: CASSLRGTGGTGELFF. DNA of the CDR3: TGTGCCAGCAGCTTACGAGGGACAGGGGGCACCGGGGAGCTGTTTTTT.

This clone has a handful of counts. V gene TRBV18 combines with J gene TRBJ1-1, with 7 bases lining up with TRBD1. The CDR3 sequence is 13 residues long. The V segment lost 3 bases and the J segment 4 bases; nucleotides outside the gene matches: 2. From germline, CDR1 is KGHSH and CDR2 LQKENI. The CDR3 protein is CASSPDRVTEAFF. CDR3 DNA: TGTGCCAGCTCACCTGACAGGGTCACTGAAGCTTTCTTT.

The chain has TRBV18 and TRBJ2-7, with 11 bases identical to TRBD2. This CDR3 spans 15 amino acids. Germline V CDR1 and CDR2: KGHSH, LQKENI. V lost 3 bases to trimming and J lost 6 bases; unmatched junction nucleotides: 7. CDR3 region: CASSPGLAGLSEQYF. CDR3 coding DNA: TGTGCCAGCTCACCTGGACTAGCGGGTTTATCCGAGCAGTACTTC. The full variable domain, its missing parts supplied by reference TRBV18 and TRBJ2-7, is NAGVMQNPRHLVRRRGQEARLRCSPMKGHSHVYWYRQLPEEGLKFMVYLQKENIIDESGMPKERFSAEFPKEGPSILRIQQVVRGDSAAYFCASSPGLAGLSEQYFGPGTRLTVT.

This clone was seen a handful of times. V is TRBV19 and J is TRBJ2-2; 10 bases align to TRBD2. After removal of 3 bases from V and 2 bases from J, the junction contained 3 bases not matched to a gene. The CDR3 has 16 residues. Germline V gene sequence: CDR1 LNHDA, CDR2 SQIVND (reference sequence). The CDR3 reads CASSMGLASNTGELFF. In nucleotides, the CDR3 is TGTGCCAGTAGTATGGGACTAGCGAGTAACACCGGGGAGCTGTTTTTT.

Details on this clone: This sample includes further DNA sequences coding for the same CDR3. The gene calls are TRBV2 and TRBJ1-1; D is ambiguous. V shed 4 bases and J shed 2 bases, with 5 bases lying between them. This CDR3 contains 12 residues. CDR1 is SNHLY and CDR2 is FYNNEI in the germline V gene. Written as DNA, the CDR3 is TGTGCCAGCAGTGGAGGTAACACTGAAGCTTTCTTT. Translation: CASSGGNTEAFF.

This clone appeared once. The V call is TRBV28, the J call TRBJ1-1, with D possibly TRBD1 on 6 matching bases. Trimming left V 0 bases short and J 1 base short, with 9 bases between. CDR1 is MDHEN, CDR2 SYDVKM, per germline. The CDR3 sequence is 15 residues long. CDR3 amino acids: CASSLWQGTNTEAFF. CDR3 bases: TGTGCCAGCAGTTTATGGCAGGGGACGAACACTGAAGCTTTCTTT. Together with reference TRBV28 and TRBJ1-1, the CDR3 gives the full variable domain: DVKVTQSSRYLVKRTGEKVFLECVQDMDHENMFWYRQDPGLGLRLIYFSYDVKMKEKGDIPEGYSVSREKKERFSLILESASTNQTSMYLCASSLWQGTNTEAFFGQGTRLTVV.

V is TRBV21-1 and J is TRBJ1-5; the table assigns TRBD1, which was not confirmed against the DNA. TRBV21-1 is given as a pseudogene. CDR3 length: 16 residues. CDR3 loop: CASSKGSRGTPQPQHF. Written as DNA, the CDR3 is TGTGCCAGCAGCAAAGGTAGTAGGGGGACCCCTCAGCCCCAGCATTTT.

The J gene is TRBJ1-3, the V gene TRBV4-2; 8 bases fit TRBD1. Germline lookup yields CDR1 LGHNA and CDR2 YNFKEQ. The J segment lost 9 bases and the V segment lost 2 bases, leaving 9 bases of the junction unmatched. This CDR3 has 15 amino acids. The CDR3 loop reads CASSQPVGQGGTIYF. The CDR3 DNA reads TGTGCCAGCAGCCAACCCGTCGGACAGGGCGGCACCATATATTTT.

In DNA form, the CDR3 reads TGTGCCAGCAGCTTCCAGAAGGGGACTAGCGGGAGGGCAAATGAGCAGTTCTTC. Its protein product is CASSFQKGTSGRANEQFF. The V and J genes are TRBV7-3 and TRBJ2-1, with TRBD2 matching 16 bases. Germline trimming cut 3 bases from V and 7 bases from J; bases unmatched to any gene: 9. Germline loops: CDR1 SGHTA, CDR2 FQGTGA. This CDR3 has 18 residues.